This TCR beta chain was obtained from a study of blood T cell repertoires in COVID-19. As handled by the study authors: Amplified reference gene primers provided the basis for estimating nucleated cell counts. Assay used: immunoSEQ multiplex PCR; TCRdb lists only in-frame clones, some missing. Clone size and the V and J calls come from that table; the DNA yielded D and trimming. The repertoire includes about 230,000 clones, 65% to 90% of them detected once, and approximately 10% sits in the top ten. V was pared by 5 bases and J by 5 bases, with 9 bases between. There are 12 residues in the CDR3. CDR1 and CDR2 from the germline V gene are MNHEY and SVGEGT. This clone turned up a few times.

This receptor was taken from a man aged 45-60 years with COVID-19, enrolled during active disease. What was sequenced was peripheral blood. The chain employs TRBV6-2 or TRBV6-3 and TRBJ1-1; tentatively, D is TRBD1 (6 bases). CDR3 in amino acids: CASSRTGTEAFF. In nucleotides, the CDR3 is TGTGCCAGCAGTCGTACAGGGACTGAAGCTTTCTTT.